This T cell receptor beta chain originates from a study of PD-L1 blockade in urothelial cancer. Study-level information: Analyses used blood from 3 weeks (second dose) and 6 weeks after treatment start.

Documented time point: peripheral blood 6 weeks after treatment start. The number of samples from each patient was between 1 and 8, taken pretreatment and on-treatment. PCRs were each spiked with synthetic TCR analog templates. Sequencing used immunoSEQ multiplex PCR; TCRdb keeps in-frame clones, though not all of them. Among fewer than 90,000 clones listed, 75% to 95% were seen once. CDR1 and CDR2 (germline): SGHNT, YYREEE (reference sequence). The trim removed 5 bases at V and 1 base at J, leaving 14 bases unmatched. There are 19 residues in the CDR3. This clone was counted a single time. This specimen was PBMCs, taken around atezolizumab (anti-PD-L1) treatment. This sequence joins TRBV5-4 and TRBJ2-5; 13 bases match TRBD2. The sequence was obtained from a woman over 75 with urothelial cancer. The chain's CDR3 is CASRSGTSGKGGVQETQYF. DNA for the CDR3: TGTGCCAGCAGGTCCGGGACTAGCGGGAAGGGGGGGGTCCAAGAGACCCAGTACTTC.